This TCR beta chain was profiled in a study of OX40 agonist ivuxolimab in advanced cancers. In terms of the full investigation: Ivuxolimab, which targeted the costimulatory receptor OX40 (CD134), was an agonistic, fully human IgG2 monoclonal antibody. Of the approximately 50 patients in dose escalation, about 20 had hepatocellular carcinoma, around 15 had melanoma, 9 had renal cell carcinoma and 9 had head and neck cancer. In the dose-escalation cohort, roughly four fifths of patients were male, and the mean age was approximately 64 years, with a range of roughly 23 to 85. The point of sequencing TCRbeta in the periphery was to test whether ivuxolimab changed TCR sequence diversity and drove clonal T-cell expansion. Prior anti-PD-1, anti-PD-L1 or anti-CTLA-4 therapy was permitted, and 40% of dose-escalation patients had received checkpoint inhibitors. Partial responses occurred in three dose-escalation patients: two with cutaneous melanoma and one with hepatocellular carcinoma. The monotherapy dose-escalation portion (N of about 52 patients) of the phase I ivuxolimab trial is reported in the paper. Intravenous ivuxolimab was administered to patients every 2 weeks at six dose levels: 0.01, 0.1, 0.3, 1.5, 3 and 10 mg/kg. The paper as a whole reports these results and caveats: The antigen specificity of the clonally expanded peripheral T cells was not determined. After ivuxolimab, more expanded clones were found on average in CD8+ T cells than in CD4+ T cells. At doses of 0.1 to 3.0 mg/kg, clonal expansion of both CD4+ and CD8+ T cells in blood was seen between baseline and week 6. In the 0.1-3.0 mg/kg groups, partial responders were among the patients with the lowest normalized peripheral clonal expansion, particularly in CD8+ T cells. Low levels of normalized T-cell clonal expansion were also shown by some nonresponding patients.

Patients with a history of autoimmune disease or receiving systemic immunosuppression were excluded from the trial. Peripheral blood for TCR sequencing was collected from all dose cohorts at baseline, on cycle 4 day 1, and on cycle 7 day 1. The samples were drawn from a first-in-human, open-label, multicenter phase I dose-escalation trial of ivuxolimab. The trial enrolled adults with locally advanced or metastatic head and neck squamous cell, hepatocellular, melanoma or renal cell carcinoma. Before TCR sequencing, CD4+ T cells and CD8+ T cells were sorted from peripheral blood as separate populations. On this clone itself: It lacks a known antigen. No base qualities exist here, and no much larger clone lies one base off it.

To sequence the TCRbeta CDR3 region, genomic DNA was isolated from the sorted cells. The immunoSEQ Assay was used for sequencing of TCRbeta CDR3 regions. Imported from immuneACCESS, the table was reduced by TCRdb to in-frame sequences with V and J called. These copies leave out some clones; in studies compared against another copy, an unresolved V gene accounts for under half, and the cause of the remainder is not known. Within this sample are 55,000 to 75,000 clones, with 86% of them counted one time only. The ten largest clones capture 1% to 1.5% of the sample. This clonotype originated in an adult with an advanced solid tumor such as melanoma, head and neck, liver or kidney cancer. This specimen consisted of CD4+ or CD8+ T cells sorted from blood, obtained in a trial of the OX40 agonist ivuxolimab.

The CDR3 is CASSPPGTGTSEQYF. The bases read TGTGCCAGCAGCCCACCCGGGACAGGGACCTCCGAGCAGTACTTC. The sequence links TRBV11-3 to TRBJ2-7, with TRBD1 identical over 9 junction bases. The cysteine opens and the phenylalanine closes a CDR3 of 15 amino acids. The CDR3 DNA has 45 bases and is translated from base 1. For this chain, trimming is 5 bases at the V end and 6 bases at the J end, and the number of junction bases without a gene match is 11. The germline V gene sets CDR1 to SGHNT and CDR2 to YENEEA.